A single sample gave rise to the 22 T cell receptor beta chains below, sequenced in a study of cytomegalovirus exposure and HLA in healthy donors. Primers included in the PCR were 60 Vbeta and 13 Jbeta primers. Sequencing used immunoSEQ multiplex PCR; TCRdb keeps in-frame clones, though not all of them. In the table there are some 170,000 clones, about 80% of which are singletons. The sample taken for sequencing was PBMCs. These receptor sequences come from a woman in her twenties or thirties in good health and CMV-seronegative.

The chain recombines TRBV11-3 with TRBJ2-7, with a tentative D call TRBD2 (5 bases). Between the trimmed V and J ends, which lost 9 bases and 3 bases, there was a span of 21 bases. This CDR3 spans 15 amino acids. Germline CDR1 SGHNT, CDR2 YENEEA. The CDR3 sequence: CARVGSYEGVYEQYF. For the CDR3, the DNA is TGTGCCAGGGTCGGATCCTACGAGGGAGTCTACGAGCAGTACTTC.

This rearrangement joins TRBV10-3 to TRBJ1-5; D uncertain. Germline assignment: CDR1 ENHRY and CDR2 SYGVKD. V lost 2 bases, J lost 9 bases, and 8 bases lay in between. This CDR3 is 12 amino acids long. The CDR3 nucleotides read TGTGCCATCAGTGAGACCAGTGGGCCCCAGCATTTT. The encoded protein is CAISETSGPQHF.

V gene TRBV4-1 combines with J gene TRBJ2-1; TRBD2 aligns across 9 bases. The V and J ends lost 1 base and 10 bases, in that order; junction bases with no gene match: 20. The CDR3 has 19 residues. Germline V gene data show CDR1 as MGHRA and CDR2 as YSYEKL. The CDR3 loop reads CASSQGSTTGTSKRREQFF. Written as DNA, the CDR3 is TGCGCCAGCAGCCAAGGCTCTACCACCGGGACTAGCAAACGGCGGGAGCAGTTCTTC.

The rearrangement joins TRBV27 to TRBJ2-3; 12 bases are a match to TRBD1. This CDR3 comprises 15 residues. Germline trimming cut 6 bases from V and 7 bases from J; bases unmatched to any gene: 8. The germline V gene encodes CDR1 MNHEY and CDR2 SMNVEV (reference sequence). The CDR3 region is CASSPGTGGAYTQYF. CDR3 DNA sequence: TGTGCCAGCAGCCCGGGGACAGGGGGCGCGTATACGCAGTATTTT.

V gene TRBV7-2 combines with J gene TRBJ1-1; a possible D gene is TRBD1 (6 bases). Germline assignment: CDR1 SGHTA and CDR2 FQGNSA. The length of the CDR3 is 13 residues. Trimming stripped 5 bases from V and 1 base from J, with 8 bases between. CDR3 DNA sequence: TGTGCCAGCAGCCGACAGGAGAACACTGAAGCTTTCTTT. Protein product: CASSRQENTEAFF.

V is TRBV6-5 and J is TRBJ2-5; D may be TRBD1 (5 bases). The V and J ends lost 8 bases and 2 bases respectively, with 15 bases between them. CDR3 size: 14 residues. Germline-derived CDR1 and CDR2 are MNHEY and SVGAGI. Written as DNA, the CDR3 is TGTGCCAGCTCGTTGGGGCTGGGGCAAGAGACCCAGTACTTC. Encoded protein: CASSLGLGQETQYF.

CDR3 nucleotide sequence: TGTGCCAGCAGTTACCGTCAGGGGGCGGGGGATACGCAGTATTTT. Encoded protein: CASSYRQGAGDTQYF. This chain uses TRBV27 with TRBJ2-3, with 8 bases matching TRBD1. CDR3 length: 15 residues. V trimming: 4 bases; J trimming: 6 bases; junction bases outside the gene matches: 9. Germline V gene sequence: CDR1 MNHEY, CDR2 SMNVEV (reference sequence).

The CDR3 DNA reads TGTGCCAGCAGCTCCGAGGTATCGGACAGGGGCTACGAGCAGTACTTC. Translation: CASSSEVSDRGYEQYF. The V gene is TRBV7-9, the J gene TRBJ2-7, with 9 bases identical to TRBD1. This CDR3 region has 16 residues. The trim removed 4 bases at V and 3 bases at J, leaving 10 bases unmatched. Per germline, CDR1 SEHNR and CDR2 FQNEAQ (reference sequence).

This chain uses TRBV18 with TRBJ2-5; unclear D gene. The CDR3 has 13 residues. The V end was cut by 1 base, the J end by 5 bases, with 8 bases between. Germline CDR1 reads KGHSH; CDR2 reads LQKENI. CDR3 sequence reads: CASSPQFGETQYF. The CDR3 DNA follows: TGTGCCAGCTCACCACAGTTCGGGGAGACCCAGTACTTC.

The chain combines TRBV4-2 with TRBJ1-5; 7 nucleotides match TRBD1. CDR3 length equals 18 residues. Germline CDR1 reads LGHNA; CDR2 reads YNFKEQ. With V trimmed by 3 bases and J by 2 bases, 13 bases remained unmatched. CDR3 sequence (DNA): TGTGCCAGCAGCCAGGACCGGGACAGCACCCTTCGCAATCAGCCCCAGCATTTT. Its protein is CASSQDRDSTLRNQPQHF.

This clone was counted between two and nine times. The rearrangement links TRBV27 to TRBJ2-1, with D perhaps TRBD2 (5 bases). The V gene lost 0 bases and the J gene lost 3 bases, with 12 bases spanning the gap. The CDR3 extends over 16 amino acids. CDR1 is MNHEY, CDR2 SMNVEV, per germline (reference sequence). The chain's CDR3 is CASSLSAGAVYNEQFF. In nucleotides, the CDR3 is TGTGCCAGCAGTTTATCGGCGGGCGCCGTCTACAATGAGCAGTTCTTC.

This clone was counted between two and nine times. Here the CDR3 reads CASSPDRGQGNQPQHF. In nucleotides, the CDR3 is TGTGCCAGCAGTCCGGACAGGGGGCAGGGCAATCAGCCCCAGCATTTT. V is TRBV27 and J is TRBJ1-5; 11 nucleotides agree with TRBD1. Germline trimming cut 5 bases from V and 2 bases from J; bases unmatched to any gene: 5. The germline gives CDR1 MNHEY, CDR2 SMNVEV (reference sequence). This CDR3 region has 16 residues.

On this clone itself: Other DNA sequences within the sample encode an identical CDR3. CDR3 nucleotide sequence: TGCGCCAGCAGCTTAGGGAGTTCCTACGAGCAGTACTTC. This encodes CASSLGSSYEQYF. This chain uses TRBV5-1 with TRBJ2-7; D is perhaps TRBD2 (5 bases). The germline CDR1 and CDR2 sequences are SGHRS and YFSETQ. This CDR3 region has 13 residues. Trimming took 2 bases from V and 1 from J, leaving 7 bases between them.

The chain couples TRBV7-8 to TRBJ2-5; 8 nucleotides line up with TRBD2. The V segment lost 1 base and the J segment 5 bases; nucleotides outside the gene matches: 3. Germline V gives CDR1 SGHVS, CDR2 FQNEAQ. There are 14 residues in the CDR3. As DNA, the CDR3 is TGTGCCAGCAGCTTAGGAGCGGGAGCGGAGACCCAGTACTTC. Protein sequence: CASSLGAGAETQYF.

This clone was counted between two and nine times. The chain couples TRBV7-8 to TRBJ2-1; 14 nucleotides align to TRBD2. V lost 4 bases to trimming and J lost 1 base; unmatched junction nucleotides: 6. The germline V gene encodes CDR1 SGHVS and CDR2 FQNEAQ. This CDR3 has 18 amino acids. CDR3 nucleotides: TGTGCCAGCAGCTCGAGGACTAGCGGGGGGTTATCCTACAATGAGCAGTTCTTC. It translates to CASSSRTSGGLSYNEQFF.

The chain is built from TRBV6-6 and TRBJ1-2; 10 positions match TRBD1. Germline CDR1 and CDR2: MNHNY and SVGAGI (reference sequence). This CDR3 spans 16 amino acids. With 0 bases clipped from V and 5 bases from J, the junction kept 6 bases outside the gene matches. The CDR3 spells CASSYSSTGGIYGYTF. The CDR3 DNA reads as TGTGCCAGCAGTTACTCGTCGACAGGGGGCATTTATGGCTACACCTTC.

J is TRBJ2-3 and V is TRBV5-4; 9 bases match TRBD1. Germline CDR1 is SGHNT and CDR2 is YYREEE (reference sequence). The CDR3 is made up of 16 amino acids. The ends lost 3 bases at V and 5 bases at J; junction bases unmatched: 10. This CDR3 reads CASSSRLQGARDTQYF. DNA for the CDR3: TGTGCCAGCAGCTCCCGATTACAGGGGGCGAGAGATACGCAGTATTTT.

This chain links TRBV27 with TRBJ2-7; 7 nucleotides align to TRBD2. This CDR3 contains 14 residues. V lost 6 bases and J lost 3; bases outside the gene matches: 8. Germline lookup yields CDR1 MNHEY and CDR2 SMNVEV (reference sequence). The CDR3 nucleotides read TGTGCCAGCAGCCCCGGGGGGACTAACTACGAGCAGTACTTC. This translates into CASSPGGTNYEQYF.

The chain combines TRBV28 with TRBJ2-7; TRBD1 agrees at 8 bases. This CDR3 has 13 residues. Germline V gives CDR1 MDHEN, CDR2 SYDVKM. The trim removed 3 bases at V and 8 bases at J, leaving 6 bases unmatched. As DNA, the CDR3 is TGTGCCAGCAGTTTCCCGGGACAGGCTAAGCAGTACTTC. It encodes CASSFPGQAKQYF. The full variable domain, with the rest looked up from reference TRBV28 and TRBJ2-7, is DVKVTQSSRYLVKRTGEKVFLECVQDMDHENMFWYRQDPGLGLRLIYFSYDVKMKEKGDIPEGYSVSREKKERFSLILESASTNQTSMYLCASSFPGQAKQYFGPGTRLTVT.

V gene TRBV5-1 combines with J gene TRBJ2-5, with 7 bases lining up with TRBD1. Germline V gene sequence: CDR1 SGHRS, CDR2 YFSETQ. CDR3 length equals 14 residues. J lost 2 bases, V lost 3 bases, and 4 bases had no gene match. The CDR3 DNA reads TGCGCCAGCAGCTCGGGACAGCTGCAAGAGACCCAGTACTTC. It specifies CASSSGQLQETQYF. The full variable domain, rest sourced from reference TRBV5-1 and TRBJ2-5, is KAGVTQTPRYLIKTRGQQVTLSCSPISGHRSVSWYQQTPGQGLQFLFEYFSETQRNKGNFPGRFSGRQFSNSRSEMNVSTLELGDSALYLCASSSGQLQETQYFGPGTRLLVL.

J is TRBJ2-3 and V is TRBV5-1; a possible D gene is TRBD2 (5 bases). The germline V gene encodes CDR1 SGHRS and CDR2 YFSETQ. The CDR3 is 14 residues long. The V end lost 0 bases, the J end lost 1 base, and 6 bases lay between the germline ends. This CDR3 is CASSLGERTDTQYF. Here the CDR3 DNA reads TGCGCCAGCAGCTTGGGGGAGCGCACAGATACGCAGTATTTT.

The gene calls are TRBV6-6 and TRBJ2-7; D might be TRBD2 (5 bases). This CDR3 has 15 residues. From germline, CDR1 is MNHNY and CDR2 SVGAGI (reference sequence). Trimming cost V 6 bases and J 0 bases, with 15 bases left between them. For the CDR3, the DNA is TGTGCCAGCAGACCAGCGGCTGGCCTCTCCTACGAGCAGTACTTC. Its translation: CASRPAAGLSYEQYF.